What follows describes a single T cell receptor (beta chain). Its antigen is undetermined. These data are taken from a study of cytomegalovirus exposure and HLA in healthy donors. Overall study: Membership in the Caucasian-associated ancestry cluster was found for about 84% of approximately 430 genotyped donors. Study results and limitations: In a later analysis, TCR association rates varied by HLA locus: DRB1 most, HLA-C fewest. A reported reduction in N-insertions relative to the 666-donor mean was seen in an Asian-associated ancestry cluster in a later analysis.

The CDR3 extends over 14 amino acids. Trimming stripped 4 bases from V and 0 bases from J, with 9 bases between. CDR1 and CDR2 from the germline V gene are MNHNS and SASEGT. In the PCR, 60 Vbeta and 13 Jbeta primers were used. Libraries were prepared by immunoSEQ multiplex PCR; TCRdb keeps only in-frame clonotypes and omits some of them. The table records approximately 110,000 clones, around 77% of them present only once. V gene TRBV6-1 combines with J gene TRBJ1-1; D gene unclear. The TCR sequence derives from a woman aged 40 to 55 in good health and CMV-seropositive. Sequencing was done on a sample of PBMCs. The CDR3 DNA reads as TGTGCCAGCAGTGTAGAGGGTATGAACACTGAAGCTTTCTTT. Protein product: CASSVEGMNTEAFF.